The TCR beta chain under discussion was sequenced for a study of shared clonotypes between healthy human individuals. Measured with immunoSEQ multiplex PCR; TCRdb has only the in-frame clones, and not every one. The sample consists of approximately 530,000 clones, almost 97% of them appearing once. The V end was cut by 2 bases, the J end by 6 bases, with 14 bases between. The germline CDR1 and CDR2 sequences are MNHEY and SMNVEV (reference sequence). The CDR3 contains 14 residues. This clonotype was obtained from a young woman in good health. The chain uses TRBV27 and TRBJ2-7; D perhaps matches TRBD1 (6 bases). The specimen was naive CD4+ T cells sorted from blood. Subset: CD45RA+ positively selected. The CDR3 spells CASSLQGSRGEQYF. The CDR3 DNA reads TGTGCCAGCAGTTTACAGGGGTCGAGAGGCGAGCAGTACTTC.